What follows describes a single TCR beta chain. This sample stems from a study of control samples from healthy donors and cancer patients. TCRdb's copy holds only in-frame clones and misses some; the assay was immunoSEQ multiplex PCR. The table includes 85,000 to 95,000 clones, just over 90% detected once. Germline V gene data show CDR1 as MGHRA and CDR2 as YSYEKL. Between the trimmed V and J ends, which lost 1 base and 8 bases, there was a span of 9 bases. This CDR3 is built from 13 residues. The rearrangement joins TRBV4-1 to TRBJ2-1, with D possibly TRBD2 on 6 matching bases. Specimen: blood. The TCR comes from a woman aged 30 to 39 in good health. This CDR3 is CASSQAERDEQFF. In nucleotides, the CDR3 is TGCGCCAGCAGCCAAGCCGAGCGGGATGAGCAGTTCTTC.